Presented here are 2 T cell receptor beta chains from one specimen sequenced in a study of shared clonotypes between healthy human individuals. The data were produced by immunoSEQ multiplex PCR, yet TCRdb's version contains in-frame clones alone and is incomplete. The table includes approximately 620,000 clones, roughly 97% detected once. The sequenced material came from naive CD4+ T cells sorted from blood. This sample's subset: CD45RA+ positively selected. The receptors were sampled from a woman aged 25 to 39 in good health.

The rearrangement links TRBV6-5 to TRBJ1-2; D not resolved. With 2 bases removed from V and 3 bases from J, the gap between germline ends came to 7 bases. Germline V gives CDR1 MNHEY, CDR2 SVGAGI. The CDR3 length is 13 residues. DNA for the CDR3: TGTGCCAGCAGTTACAACTCGGACTATGGCTACACCTTC. It translates to CASSYNSDYGYTF.

The chain links TRBV9 to TRBJ2-5; TRBD2 agrees at 7 bases. This CDR3 is built from 16 residues. Looked up from germline, CDR1 is SGDLS and CDR2 is YYNGEE. The V gene end was trimmed by 0 bases and the J gene end by 1 base; junction bases not matched to a gene: 6. CDR3 loop: CASSVDPAGSQETQYF. The CDR3, as DNA: TGTGCCAGCAGCGTAGATCCAGCGGGGAGCCAAGAGACCCAGTACTTC. The full variable domain, in which reference TRBV9 and TRBJ2-5 provide the parts outside the CDR3, is DSGVTQTPKHLITATGQRVTLRCSPRSGDLSVYWYQQSLDQGLQFLIQYYNGEERAKGNILERFSAQQFPDLHSELNLSSLELGDSALYFCASSVDPAGSQETQYFGPGTRLLVL.